A selection of T cell receptor beta chains follows, all from one sample in a study of human T cells and chemical hapten exposure. Via MiXCR, TCRdb re-called the 5' RACE reads, giving one row per CDR3 protein. The table includes about 140,000 distinct CDR3 sequences, 4.1% detected once. These receptors all stem from a female donor in good health. CDR3s include the opening cysteine and the closing phenylalanine or tryptophan. A D gene is named only where the DNA matches it firmly. The size of a clone is reported for some rows only, either as once, few or many, or as a class for expanded clones.

>TRBV7-2|13|many|-|TRBJ2-7
TGTGCCAGCAGCTTAAGACCCGGCTACGAGCAGTACTTC
CASSLRPGYEQYF
>TRBV12-3/TRBV12-4|13|-|-|TRBJ2-7
TGTGCCGTCGGGGCGGGCCCGGGCTACGAGCAGTACTTC
CAVGAGPGYEQYF
>TRBV5-1|15|many|-|TRBJ2-1
TGCGCCAGCAGCCGACCGAGCGGAGGATCCGGGGAGCAGTTCTTC
CASSRPSGGSGEQFF
>TRBV7-2|16|many|TRBD1|TRBJ2-7
TGTGCCAGCAGCTCACATCCCGGGACAGGGGCATACGAGCAGTACTTC
CASSSHPGTGAYEQYF
>TRBV20-1|14|many|TRBD1|TRBJ2-7
TGCAGTGCTAGGGGGACAGCCAGCGCCTACGAGCAGTACTTC
CSARGTASAYEQYF
>TRBV3-1|13|many|-|TRBJ2-2
TGTGCCAGCAGCCAGCGAGGCACCGGGGAGCTGTTTTTT
CASSQRGTGELFF
>TRBV18|17|few|-|TRBJ2-7
TGTGCCAGCTCACCCCAGGGCTACGTGGGGTCGGTGCGGGAGCAGTACTTC
CASSPQGYVGSVREQYF
>TRBV7-9|18|many|-|TRBJ2-3
TGTGCCAGCAGCCCCTTCTTATTTGTGTTAGATAGCACAGATACGCAGTATTTT
CASSPFLFVLDSTDTQYF
>TRBV20-1|13|many|-|TRBJ2-7
TGCAGTGCTAGAGTGTGGGATACCTACGAGCAGTACTTC
CSARVWDTYEQYF
>TRBV13|13|-|-|TRBJ2-1
TGTGCCAGCAGCAGGGGACCAGGGGATGAGCAGTTCTTC
CASSRGPGDEQFF
>TRBV7-2|14|many|-|TRBJ2-3
TGTGCCAGCAGCTTATTCCGAGAAGGTGATACGCAGTATTTT
CASSLFREGDTQYF
>TRBV7-8|15|many|-|TRBJ1-1
TGTGCCAGCAGCTTAGTTGGTGGGTCGATCCCTGAAGCTTTCTTT
CASSLVGGSIPEAFF
>TRBV14|16|many|-|TRBJ2-2
TGTGCCAGCAGCCAAGTACGACCCCGAAACACCGGGGAGCTGTTTTTT
CASSQVRPRNTGELFF
>TRBV3-1|16|many|TRBD1|TRBJ1-5
TGTGCCAGCAGCCAAAGCTGGACAGGGACGGTTCAGCCCCAGCATTTT
CASSQSWTGTVQPQHF
>TRBV4-2|18|-|-|TRBJ1-1
TGTGCCAGCAGCCAAGATTCTTCCCAGACAGGATTGAACACTGAAGCTTTCTTT
CASSQDSSQTGLNTEAFF
>TRBV11-2|16|-|-|TRBJ2-2
TGTGCCAGCAGCTTCACAGGGGGGGCCCGCACCGGGGAGCTGTTTTTT
CASSFTGGARTGELFF
>TRBV20-1|14|many|-|TRBJ1-1
TGCAGTGCTAGAGATGCGGGGACGAACACTGAAGCTTTCTTT
CSARDAGTNTEAFF